The rows below give T cell receptor beta chains drawn from one sample of a study of patients and donors after allogeneic stem cell transplantation. TCRdb re-called the RT-PCR reads through MiXCR, storing one row per CDR3 protein. The data show about 150,000 distinct CDR3 sequences, about 36% seen once. The sequenced material came from blood, either unsorted or a sorted T cell fraction (not recorded which). The source of these receptors is a human donor who was either an allogeneic HSCT recipient or a stem cell or donor lymphocyte infusion donor (not recorded which). It is not recorded whose cells these are; they may come from a transplant donor. The CDR3 runs from the conserved cysteine through the conserved F or W. A D gene is named only where the DNA matches it firmly. Size is stated for part of the rows, as once, few or many counts, or as a class when the clone is expanded.

abundance,d_gene,j_gene,v_gene,CDR3nt,CDR3aa
-,-,TRBJ2-3,TRBV9,TGTGCCAGCACAGGCGCAGGGACAGATACGCAGTATTTT,CASTGAGTDTQYF
few,-,TRBJ2-2,TRBV20-1,TGCAGTGCCCCGAGGGACGGGGAGCTGTTTTTT,CSAPRDGELFF
-,TRBD1,TRBJ2-5,TRBV12-3/TRBV12-4,TGTGCCAGCAACAGGGGGCACCAAGAGACCCAGTACTTC,CASNRGHQETQYF
many,-,TRBJ2-3,TRBV14,TGTGCCAGCAGCCATCTGGACTTGATGCTCACAGATACGCAGTATTTT,CASSHLDLMLTDTQYF
-,-,TRBJ2-2,TRBV6-9,TGTGCCAGCATGGGGAGCACCGGGGAGCTGTTTTTT,CASMGSTGELFF
-,TRBD1,TRBJ1-6,TRBV12-3/TRBV12-4,TGTGCCAGCAGTCCGGGACAGGGCCCCTCACCCCTCCACTTT,CASSPGQGPSPLHF
few,-,TRBJ1-6,TRBV9,TGTGCCAGCAGCGCATCGGGACCCCTCCACTTT,CASSASGPLHF
few,-,TRBJ1-1,TRBV4-2,TGTGCCAGCAGCCAGGCAAAGGCAGCGAACACTGAAGCTTTCTTT,CASSQAKAANTEAFF
-,TRBD2,TRBJ2-1,TRBV12-3/TRBV12-4,TGTGCCAGCAGCGGCGCTGGGGGGGTCCCCAATGAGCAGTTCTTC,CASSGAGGVPNEQFF
-,TRBD1,TRBJ1-1,TRBV12-3/TRBV12-4,TGTGCCAGCAGGCATGACAGGGCTCGTAGGTGGACTGAAGCTTTCTTT,CASRHDRARRWTEAFF
few,-,TRBJ2-3,TRBV20-1,TGCAGTGCTAGAGTAGCGCGGGGCTTCACAGATACGCAGTATTTT,CSARVARGFTDTQYF
-,TRBD1,TRBJ2-5,TRBV11-2,TGTGCCAGCAGCTTTGGGACAGTAACCCAAGAGACCCAGTACTTC,CASSFGTVTQETQYF
-,-,TRBJ2-3,TRBV7-3,TGTGCCAGCAGCTTAAGGTTGCGAGATACGCAGTATTTT,CASSLRLRDTQYF
few,TRBD2,TRBJ2-5,TRBV6-6,TGTGCCAGCAGTCGGAAGGTCTCGGGGGGGCGGACTAAAGAGACCCAGTACTTC,CASSRKVSGGRTKETQYF
many,TRBD1,TRBJ1-1,TRBV12-3/TRBV12-4,TGTGCCAGCAGTCCGGGACAGGGGTTGAACACTGAAGCTTTCTTT,CASSPGQGLNTEAFF
-,TRBD1,TRBJ1-2,TRBV19,TGTGCCAGTAGTATCCCCGGCGACAGGGTCGGTGGCTACACCTTC,CASSIPGDRVGGYTF
many,-,TRBJ1-2,TRBV28,TGTGCCAGCAGTTTAGCACAGTTGAGGAACTATGGCTACACCTTC,CASSLAQLRNYGYTF
-,-,TRBJ2-5,TRBV7-3,TGTGCCAGCAGCTTAAGTCTCCAAGAGACCCAGTACTTC,CASSLSLQETQYF
-,-,TRBJ1-1,TRBV3-1,TGTGCCAGCAGCCAACTACGGCGGGGATCGGCAGCTTTCTTT,CASSQLRRGSAAFF
-,TRBD1,TRBJ1-1,TRBV7-2,TGTGCCAGCAGCCGCGGGACAGGAGTCTTGAACACTGAAGCTTTCTTT,CASSRGTGVLNTEAFF
-,TRBD2,TRBJ2-2,TRBV6-1,TGTGCCAGCAGTGAAGCATTAGCGGGGTTGACCGGGGAGCTGTTTTTT,CASSEALAGLTGELFF
-,-,TRBJ1-6,TRBV15,TGTGCCACCAGTTACCTCCCCCATAGGCCCAATTCACCCCTCCACTTT,CATSYLPHRPNSPLHF
-,-,TRBJ1-1,TRBV4-3,TGCGCCAGCAGCCAAGATTCGATCATGAACACTGAAGCTTTCTTT,CASSQDSIMNTEAFF